Given below is one TCR beta chain in context. As yet, its antigen is unknown. The CDR3 is 13 residues long. The germline CDR1 and CDR2 sequences are SGHAT and FQNNGV. Trimming cost V 5 bases and J 4 bases, with 11 bases left between them. This entry comes from a study of PD-1 blockade in classical Hodgkin lymphoma. As for time point: cycle 4 day 1 (C4D1), after 6 weeks of nivolumab. Every single patient, without exception, relapsed after autologous stem cell transplantation, and brentuximab vedotin exposure varied. Classification of best responses gave complete response, partial response or progressive disease. Study-wide results and limits: The baseline diversity of complete responders showed similarity to that of newly diagnosed patients.

Libraries were prepared by immunoSEQ multiplex PCR; TCRdb keeps only in-frame clonotypes and omits some of them. The table lists more than 95,000 clones, around nine tenths of them singletons. J is TRBJ1-1 and V is TRBV11-2; possible D gene TRBD1, 6 bases. The specimen comprised peripheral blood mononuclear cells (PBMCs), sampled before the fourth cycle of nivolumab. This clonotype was sampled from a human donor with classical Hodgkin lymphoma. DNA for the CDR3: TGTGCCAGCAGCCCCGGACAGCGCACTGAAGCTTTCTTT. The encoded protein is CASSPGQRTEAFF.